This T cell receptor beta chain was found in a study of T cell responses to AZD1222 COVID-19 vaccine. Using immunoSEQ multiplex PCR, the repertoire was profiled, and TCRdb retains in-frame clones only, with some absent. The top ten clones hold approximately 1.6% of a sample with about 180,000 clones, about 89% of them seen once. Notes on the study in general: There were mostly white British donors and more females than males, and clonal diversity was possibly underestimated. Vaccination with two AZD1222 doses was followed by a rise in Spike-specific TCR breadth and depth. Distributed over spike, vaccine-associated CD4 TCRs predominated at 160-218 and 743-854.

For this clone: Its antigen remains unknown.

Germline assignment: CDR1 LGHNA and CDR2 YNFKEQ. Trimming removed 0 bases from V and 11 bases from J, with 19 bases in between. This CDR3 has 15 residues. This TCR was sampled from an adult in good health. This chain joins TRBV4-2 and TRBJ1-1; tentatively, D is TRBD1 (5 bases). The sample here was peripheral blood, taken on day 0 of AZD1222 vaccination. CDR3 region: CASSQDLRDSPGAFF. The CDR3, as DNA: TGTGCCAGCAGCCAAGATTTGCGGGACTCACCTGGGGCTTTCTTT.